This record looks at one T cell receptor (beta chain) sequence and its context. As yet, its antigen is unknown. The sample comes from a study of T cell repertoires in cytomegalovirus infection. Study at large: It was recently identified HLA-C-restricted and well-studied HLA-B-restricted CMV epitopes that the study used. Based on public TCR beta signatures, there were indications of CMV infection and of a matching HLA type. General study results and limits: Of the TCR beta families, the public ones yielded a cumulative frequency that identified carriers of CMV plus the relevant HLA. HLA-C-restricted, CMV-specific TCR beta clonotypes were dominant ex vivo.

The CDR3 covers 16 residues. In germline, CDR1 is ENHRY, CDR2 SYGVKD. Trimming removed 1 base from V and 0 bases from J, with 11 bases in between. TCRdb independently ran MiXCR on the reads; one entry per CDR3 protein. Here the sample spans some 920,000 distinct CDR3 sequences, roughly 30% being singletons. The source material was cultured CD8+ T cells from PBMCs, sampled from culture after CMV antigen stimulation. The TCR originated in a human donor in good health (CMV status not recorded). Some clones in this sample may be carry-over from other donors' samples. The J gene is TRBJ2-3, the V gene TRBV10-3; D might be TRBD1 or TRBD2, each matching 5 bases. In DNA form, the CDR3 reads TGTGCCATCAGTGAGTTACCAGGGAGAAGCACAGATACGCAGTATTTT. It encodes CAISELPGRSTDTQYF.